The following is a T cell receptor beta chain sequence with its context. The data derive from a study of blood T cell repertoires in COVID-19. For the study at large: Donors in the United States, Italy and Spain gave samples during acute or convalescent COVID-19.

Libraries were prepared by immunoSEQ multiplex PCR; TCRdb keeps only in-frame clonotypes and omits some of them. This sample yields over 250,000 clones, of which about nine tenths are seen a single time; roughly 2.3% belongs to the top ten. CDR1 and CDR2 (germline): SGHAT, FQNNGV. The V and J ends lost 3 bases and 8 bases, in that order; junction bases with no gene match: 6. CDR3 size: 13 residues. This sequence was found in a man over 45 with acute or convalescent COVID-19. The source material was peripheral blood. The chain recombines TRBV11-2 with TRBJ1-2, with TRBD1 matching over 7 bases. CDR3 sequence: CASSLNRGGGYTF. In DNA, the CDR3 is TGTGCCAGCAGCTTGAACAGGGGTGGCGGCTACACCTTC.